These 27 T cell receptor beta chains were sequenced from one sample in a study of response to subunit inactivated influenza vaccine. TCRdb independently ran MiXCR on the RT-PCR reads; one entry per CDR3 protein. The sample has 500,000 to 550,000 distinct CDR3 sequences, 7.5% to 8.5% seen once. The specimen was PBMCs from blood, collected approximately 25 months after vaccination. All receptors come from a man aged 45 to 70 who received an inactivated influenza vaccine.

This clonotype was seen repeatedly, ten times or more. The CDR3 sequence is CASSLAGVSNQPQHF. CDR3 nucleotides: TGTGCCAGCAGTTTGGCAGGGGTATCCAATCAGCCCCAGCATTTT. The chain couples TRBV12-3 or TRBV12-4 to TRBJ1-5; a possible D gene is TRBD1 (6 bases). The CDR3 runs to 15 residues. V lost 3 bases, J lost 3 bases, and 12 bases lay in between.

This sequence joins TRBV4-2 and TRBJ2-7; TRBD1 matches at 10 bases. Losses at the gene ends were 1 base for V and 5 bases for J; bases not matched to a gene: 8. Looked up from germline, CDR1 is LGHNA and CDR2 is YNFKEQ. The CDR3 sequence is 16 residues long. CDR3 residues: CASSQVGTGVQHEQYF. CDR3 sequence (DNA): TGTGCCAGCAGCCAAGTAGGGACAGGGGTTCAGCACGAGCAGTACTTC.

The chain employs TRBV7-2 and TRBJ2-7, with 7 nucleotides matching TRBD1. Unmatched junction bases numbered 10, after V lost 5 bases and J lost 6 bases. Germline V gene lookup returns CDR1 SGHTA and CDR2 FQGNSA. CDR3 length: 14 residues. Here the CDR3 DNA reads TGTGCCAGCAGCCCGGGACAGCCTGTAGTCGAGCAGTACTTC. Encoded protein: CASSPGQPVVEQYF.

This clonotype was seen more than once but under ten times. This sequence joins TRBV12-3 or TRBV12-4 and TRBJ2-3; no firm D call. Trimming cost V 3 bases and J 5 bases, with 6 bases left between them. This CDR3 comprises 12 residues. For the CDR3, the DNA is TGTGCCAGCAGTTTTATAGTAGATACGCAGTATTTT. Translated: CASSFIVDTQYF.

The V gene is TRBV6-1, the J gene TRBJ2-7; 9 nucleotides line up with TRBD1. V trimming: 6 bases; J trimming: 2 bases; junction bases outside the gene matches: 5. The CDR3 has 14 residues. The germline V gene has CDR1 MNHNS and CDR2 SASEGT. CDR3 sequence (DNA): TGTGCCAGCAGGAAGGGACAGGGAACCTACGAGCAGTACTTC. This translates into CASRKGQGTYEQYF.

This clonotype was counted ten times or more. The chain employs TRBV29-1 and TRBJ2-7; perhaps TRBD1 as D (5 bases). V dropped 4 bases and J dropped 1 base, with 11 bases sitting between them. This CDR3 spans 13 amino acids. Germline CDR1 and CDR2: SQVTM and ANQGSEA. The CDR3 is CSVAQGSSYEQYF. CDR3 nucleotides: TGCAGCGTTGCCCAGGGTTCGTCCTACGAGCAGTACTTC.

The DNA for the CDR3 is TGCGCCAGCAGCCAAGGTTCCGCGGGAAAGGGGTACGAGCAGTACTTC. This encodes CASSQGSAGKGYEQYF. V usage is TRBV4-3 and J usage is TRBJ2-7; tentatively, D is TRBD2 (6 bases). CDR1 LGHNA and CDR2 YSLEER come from the germline V gene. V lost 1 base and J lost 4, with 17 bases in between. This CDR3 is 16 amino acids long.

Only a few counts were recorded for this clonotype. The gene calls are TRBV2 and TRBJ1-2; D unresolved. The CDR3 has 14 amino acids. V lost 4 bases and J lost 4, with 13 bases in between. The germline V gene has CDR1 SNHLY and CDR2 FYNNEI. CDR3 loop: CASSGARRSYGYTF. The CDR3 region has the DNA TGTGCCAGCAGTGGGGCCAGGCGGAGCTATGGCTACACCTTC.

J is TRBJ2-1 and V is TRBV29-1, with 12 bases matching TRBD2. Looked up from germline, CDR1 is SQVTM and CDR2 is ANQGSEA. This CDR3 spans 18 amino acids. The V segment lost 3 bases and the J segment 6 bases; nucleotides outside the gene matches: 15. The CDR3 loop is CSVDHDFTTSGSPNEQFF. CDR3 coding DNA: TGCAGCGTTGACCACGATTTTACGACTAGCGGGAGCCCCAATGAGCAGTTCTTC.

The CDR3 nucleotides are TGTGCCAGCAGTTTCGGGCAGGACTACGAGCAGTACTTC. It encodes CASSFGQDYEQYF. The rearrangement uses TRBV12-3 or TRBV12-4 and TRBJ2-7; D remains ambiguous. Trimming took 3 bases from V and 3 from J, leaving 9 bases between them. CDR3 length equals 13 residues.

This clonotype was seen at least ten times. This rearrangement joins TRBV15 to TRBJ1-1; D call uncertain. V shed 1 base and J shed 5 bases, with 8 bases lying between them. This CDR3 comprises 13 residues. Germline values: CDR1 LNHNV, CDR2 YYDKDF (reference sequence). The CDR3 reads CATSRGYETEAFF. The CDR3 DNA sequence: TGTGCCACCAGCAGAGGGTACGAGACTGAAGCTTTCTTT.

The sample holds many counts of this clonotype. This rearrangement joins TRBV5-1 to TRBJ2-4; 12 bases are shared with TRBD2. V lost 4 bases, J lost 6 bases, and 11 bases stayed unmatched. Germline loops: CDR1 SGHRS, CDR2 YFSETQ. The CDR3 length is 17 residues. This chain's CDR3 is CASSPRETSGGGNIQYF. CDR3 coding DNA: TGCGCCAGCAGCCCTCGAGAGACTAGCGGGGGTGGAAACATTCAGTACTTC.

The table lists this clonotype with many counts. The chain is built from TRBV29-1 and TRBJ2-2; tentative D call: TRBD2 (5 bases). V lost 3 bases, J lost 4 bases, and 15 bases lay in between. This CDR3 has 15 residues. CDR1 is SQVTM, CDR2 ANQGSEA, per germline. CDR3: CSVEFAGWGTGELFF. The CDR3 DNA sequence: TGCAGCGTTGAGTTCGCGGGTTGGGGCACCGGGGAGCTGTTTTTT.

In this sample, this clonotype turned up many times. The J gene is TRBJ1-3, the V gene TRBV12-3 or TRBV12-4, with unresolved D. The CDR3 extends over 16 amino acids. V dropped 0 bases and J dropped 0 bases, with 9 bases sitting between them. The CDR3 region is CASSLAGLSSGNTIYF. The CDR3 nucleotides read TGTGCCAGCAGTTTAGCTGGACTGAGCTCTGGAAACACCATATATTTT.

This clonotype showed up just a few times. This rearrangement joins TRBV28 to TRBJ2-6, with D perhaps matching TRBD1 or TRBD2 (5 bases each). V shed 2 bases and J shed 2 bases, with 10 bases lying between them. This CDR3 contains 16 residues. Germline V gene data show CDR1 as MDHEN and CDR2 as SYDVKM. CDR3: CASSLVRGAGANVLTF. The CDR3 DNA reads TGTGCCAGCAGTTTAGTAAGAGGGGCTGGGGCCAACGTCCTGACTTTC. The full variable domain, rest sourced from reference TRBV28 and TRBJ2-6, is DVKVTQSSRYLVKRTGEKVFLECVQDMDHENMFWYRQDPGLGLRLIYFSYDVKMKEKGDIPEGYSVSREKKERFSLILESASTNQTSMYLCASSLVRGAGANVLTFGAGSRLTVL.

This clonotype was seen more than once but under ten times. This chain connects TRBV5-1 to TRBJ2-7; 11 bases match TRBD2. This CDR3 contains 18 residues. Germline trimming cut 0 bases from V and 0 bases from J; bases unmatched to any gene: 8. Germline values: CDR1 SGHRS, CDR2 YFSETQ. The CDR3 DNA sequence: TGCGCCAGCAGCTTGGGTCTAGCGGGAGGCTCTTTCTCCTACGAGCAGTACTTC. It specifies CASSLGLAGGSFSYEQYF.

This clonotype has a handful of counts. The CDR3, as DNA: TGTGCCAGCAGTTCCACAGGGGGACGGAGGGAGCAGTACTTC. Its protein product is CASSSTGGRREQYF. J is TRBJ2-7 and V is TRBV27, with 8 bases aligning to TRBD1. The V and J ends lost 4 bases and 7 bases, in that order; junction bases with no gene match: 9. Germline-derived CDR1 and CDR2 are MNHEY and SMNVEV (reference sequence). The CDR3 extends over 14 amino acids.

The rearrangement joins TRBV9 to TRBJ2-7; 11 nucleotides match TRBD2. This CDR3 is 16 amino acids long. Trimming took 1 base from V and 3 from J; bases not matched to a gene: 6. Germline-derived CDR1 and CDR2 are SGDLS and YYNGEE. CDR3 sequence (DNA): TGTGCCAGCAGCGTATCATCCACTAGCGGGAGCTACGAGCAGTACTTC. Its protein is CASSVSSTSGSYEQYF.

The gene calls are TRBV19 and TRBJ2-1; the D call may be TRBD1 or TRBD2 (5 bases each). The germline V gene encodes CDR1 LNHDA and CDR2 SQIVND (reference sequence). This CDR3 has 15 amino acids. V shed 10 bases and J shed 7 bases, with 23 bases lying between them. In DNA form, the CDR3 reads TGTGCCACCGTAGGGACGTGGGGAAGGGCGAATGAGCAGTTCTTC. Translated: CATVGTWGRANEQFF.

This clonotype was found many times. The gene calls are TRBV9 and TRBJ2-7; D call uncertain. The germline V and J ends were trimmed by 0 bases and 6 bases, with 7 bases remaining between them. CDR1 SGDLS and CDR2 YYNGEE come from the germline V gene. The CDR3 totals 12 residues. In nucleotides, the CDR3 is TGTGCCAGCAGCGTAGATAGCAGCGAGCAGTACTTC. Translating gives CASSVDSSEQYF.

This clonotype was seen more than once but under ten times. V usage is TRBV10-3 and J usage is TRBJ2-5; D unclear. Looked up from germline, CDR1 is ENHRY and CDR2 is SYGVKD. Trimming shortened V by 5 bases and J by 1 base, and 8 bases separated the two germline ends. This CDR3 is built from 13 residues. The CDR3 nucleotides are TGTGCCATCAGTTCTAATGCCCAAGAGACCCAGTACTTC. Its translation: CAISSNAQETQYF.

This clonotype was detected a few times. The chain links TRBV18 to TRBJ2-7; 12 nucleotides agree with TRBD1. CDR3 length equals 15 residues. The V segment lost 5 bases and the J segment 6 bases; nucleotides outside the gene matches: 8. Germline V gene lookup returns CDR1 KGHSH and CDR2 LQKENI. The CDR3 region has the DNA TGTGCCAGCTCAAGCCCCGGGACAGGGGGCTTCGAGCAGTACTTC. Its protein product is CASSSPGTGGFEQYF.

The chain links TRBV29-1 to TRBJ2-2, with D possibly called TRBD1 or TRBD2 (5 bases each). Germline V gene data show CDR1 as SQVTM and CDR2 as ANQGSEA. The CDR3 loop spans 14 amino acids. The germline V and J ends were trimmed by 6 bases and 0 bases, with 11 bases remaining between them. The DNA for the CDR3 is TGCAGCGTCAGCCGGGACGCGAACACCGGGGAGCTGTTTTTT. It yields the protein CSVSRDANTGELFF.

This clonotype has a count of ten or more. At one end the junction does not follow the germline gene, possibly because of a read error. V gene TRBV20-1 combines with J gene TRBJ2-1; either TRBD1 or TRBD2 may fit D (6 bases each). Germline CDR1 is DFQATT and CDR2 is SNEGSKA (reference sequence). The CDR3 consists of 11 residues. CDR3 sequence: CSASRSGGRVF. Here the CDR3 DNA reads TGCAGTGCTAGTAGGTCCGGGGGCCGGGTCTTC.

This chain connects TRBV2 to TRBJ2-2; 9 nucleotides agree with TRBD1. CDR3 length equals 16 residues. V was clipped by 7 bases and J by 3 bases; unmatched bases: 9. CDR1 is SNHLY and CDR2 is FYNNEI in the germline V gene. CDR3 amino acids: CASIGDRGSHTGELFF. The CDR3 nucleotides are TGTGCCAGCATAGGAGACAGGGGGTCGCACACCGGGGAGCTGTTTTTT.

The table lists this clonotype with a few counts. The chain recombines TRBV25-1 with TRBJ2-5; 9 bases align to TRBD1. This CDR3 is 16 amino acids long. J lost 4 bases, V lost 7 bases, and 13 bases had no gene match. The germline CDR1 and CDR2 sequences are MGHDK and SYGVNS. CDR3 nucleotides: TGTGCCAGCAACCCATCACCGGGACAGGGTAGAGAGACCCAGTACTTC. Its protein is CASNPSPGQGRETQYF.

This clonotype was picked up a small number of times. This sequence joins TRBV12-3 or TRBV12-4 and TRBJ2-2; D not certain. V lost 4 bases, J lost 5 bases, and 8 bases lay in between. The CDR3 length is 13 residues. In DNA form, the CDR3 reads TGTGCCAGCAGTTCTCATGATACCGGGGAGCTGTTTTTT. Its translation: CASSSHDTGELFF.